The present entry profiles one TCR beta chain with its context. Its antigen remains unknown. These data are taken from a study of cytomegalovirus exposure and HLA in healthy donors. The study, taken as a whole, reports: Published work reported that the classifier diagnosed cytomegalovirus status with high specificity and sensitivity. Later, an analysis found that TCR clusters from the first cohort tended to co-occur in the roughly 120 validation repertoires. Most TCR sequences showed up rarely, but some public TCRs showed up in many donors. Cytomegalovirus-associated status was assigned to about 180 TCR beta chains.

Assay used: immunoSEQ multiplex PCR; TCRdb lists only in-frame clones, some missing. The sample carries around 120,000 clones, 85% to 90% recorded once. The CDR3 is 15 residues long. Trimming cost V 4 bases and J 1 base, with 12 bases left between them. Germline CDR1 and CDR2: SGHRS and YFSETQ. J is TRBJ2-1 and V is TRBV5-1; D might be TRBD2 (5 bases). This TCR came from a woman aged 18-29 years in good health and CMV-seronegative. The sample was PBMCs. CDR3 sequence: CASSAAGGSYNEQFF. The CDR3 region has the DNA TGCGCCAGCAGCGCAGCCGGAGGTTCCTACAATGAGCAGTTCTTC.